Detailed here is one T cell receptor (beta chain). No antigen is known for it. Looked up from germline, CDR1 is SGHTS and CDR2 is YDEGEE. The CDR3 consists of 12 residues. These data originate in a study of graft-versus-host responses after intestinal transplantation. In the study overall: All recipients were given anti-thymocyte globulin induction, and tacrolimus and steroids were then administered for roughly 3 years. General study points: GvH clones were found in recipient marrow; some appeared first in ileum or blood. Graft-donor T cell macrochimerism coincided with high graft-versus-host to host-versus-graft clonal ratios in allografts.

Produced via immunoSEQ multiplex PCR; TCRdb's table is partial and in-frame only. The repertoire holds 70,000 to 80,000 clones, with about 90% as singletons. The receptor's source is a human donor who received an intestinal transplant. Specimen: unstimulated CD8+ T cells sorted from spleen or lymph node cells, collected before intestinal transplant. This chain connects TRBV5-8 to TRBJ2-5; the D is unclear. Gene TRBJ2-7 matches the end of the DNA better, so the J call may be wrong. CDR3 DNA: TGTGCCAGCAGCTCTACAGTACACGAGCAGTACTTC. This translates into CASSSTVHEQYF.